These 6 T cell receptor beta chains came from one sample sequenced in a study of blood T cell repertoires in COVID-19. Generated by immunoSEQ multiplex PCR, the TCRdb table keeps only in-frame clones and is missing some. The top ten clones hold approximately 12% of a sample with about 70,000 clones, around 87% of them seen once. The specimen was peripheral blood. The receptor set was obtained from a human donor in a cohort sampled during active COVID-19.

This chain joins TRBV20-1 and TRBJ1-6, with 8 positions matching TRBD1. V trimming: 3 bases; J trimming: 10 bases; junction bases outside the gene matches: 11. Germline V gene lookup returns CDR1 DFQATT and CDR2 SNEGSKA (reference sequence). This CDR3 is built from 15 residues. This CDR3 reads CSASPGTGFSSPLHF. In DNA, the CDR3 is TGCAGTGCTAGTCCCGGGACAGGTTTTAGCTCACCCCTCCACTTT.

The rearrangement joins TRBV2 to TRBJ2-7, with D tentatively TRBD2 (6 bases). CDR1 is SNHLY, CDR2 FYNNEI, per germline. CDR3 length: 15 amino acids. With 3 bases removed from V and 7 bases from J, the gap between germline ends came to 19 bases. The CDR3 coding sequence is TGTGCCAGCAGTGAGATGTGGCGGGGAATTGGGGAGCAGTACTTC. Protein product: CASSEMWRGIGEQYF.

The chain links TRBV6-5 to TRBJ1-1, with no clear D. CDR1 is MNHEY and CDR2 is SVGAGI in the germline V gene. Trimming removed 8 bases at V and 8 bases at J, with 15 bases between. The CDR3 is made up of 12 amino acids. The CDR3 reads CASAPEAQEAFF. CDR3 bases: TGTGCCAGCGCCCCGGAGGCACAAGAAGCTTTCTTT.

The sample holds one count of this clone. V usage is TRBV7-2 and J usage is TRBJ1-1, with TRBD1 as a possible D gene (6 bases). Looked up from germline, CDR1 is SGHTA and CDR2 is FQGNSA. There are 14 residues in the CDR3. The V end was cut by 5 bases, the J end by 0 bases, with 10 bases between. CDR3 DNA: TGTGCCAGCAGCGGACAGATTATGAACACTGAAGCTTTCTTT. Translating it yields CASSGQIMNTEAFF.

The CDR3 protein is CASSHITSGGAYIQYF. CDR3 coding DNA: TGTGCCAGCAGCCACATAACTAGCGGGGGGGCGTACATTCAGTACTTC. The chain employs TRBV2 and TRBJ2-4, with 13 bases matching TRBD2. After removal of 6 bases from V and 8 bases from J, the junction contained 10 bases not matched to a gene. The CDR3 runs 16 residues. CDR1 is SNHLY, CDR2 FYNNEI, per germline.

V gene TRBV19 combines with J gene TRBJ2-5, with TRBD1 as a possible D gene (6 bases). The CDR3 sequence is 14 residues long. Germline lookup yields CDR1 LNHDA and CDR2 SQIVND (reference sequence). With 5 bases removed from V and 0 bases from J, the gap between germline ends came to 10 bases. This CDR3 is CASSDRNYQETQYF. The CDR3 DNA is TGTGCCAGTAGTGACAGGAACTACCAAGAGACCCAGTACTTC.